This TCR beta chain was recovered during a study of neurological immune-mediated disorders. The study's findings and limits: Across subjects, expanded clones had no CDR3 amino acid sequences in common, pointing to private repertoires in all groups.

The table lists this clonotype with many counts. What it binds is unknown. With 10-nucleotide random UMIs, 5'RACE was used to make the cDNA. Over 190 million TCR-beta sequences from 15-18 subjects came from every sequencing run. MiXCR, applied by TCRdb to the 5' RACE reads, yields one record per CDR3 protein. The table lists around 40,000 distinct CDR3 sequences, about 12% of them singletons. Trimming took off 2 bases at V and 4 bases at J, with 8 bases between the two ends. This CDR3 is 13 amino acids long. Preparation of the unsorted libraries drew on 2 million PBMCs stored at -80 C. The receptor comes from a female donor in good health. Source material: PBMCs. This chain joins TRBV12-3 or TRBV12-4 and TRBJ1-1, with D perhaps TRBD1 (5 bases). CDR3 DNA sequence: TGTGCCAGCAGTTTACAGGGAGGCACTGAAGCTTTCTTT. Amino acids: CASSLQGGTEAFF.